This T cell receptor beta chain was captured in a study of blood T cell repertoires in COVID-19. The wider study: T cells, B-cell-depleted T cells, or PBMCs supplied cDNA or gDNA.

As processed by the authors: Quantification of nucleated cells was approximated via reference gene primer amplification. The data were produced by immunoSEQ multiplex PCR, yet TCRdb's version contains in-frame clones alone and is incomplete. The V and J calls and clone size are taken from that table; D and trimming were inferred from the DNA. The sample carries about 96,000 clones, approximately 90% recorded once. This CDR3 spans 13 amino acids. Germline assignment: CDR1 SNHLY and CDR2 FYNNEI. The V end was cut by 6 bases, the J end by 1 base, with 9 bases between. The sequencing sample was made of peripheral blood. This sequence was found in a human donor with COVID-19, enrolled during active disease. The donor label of this sample is uncertain. The chain joins TRBV2 to TRBJ1-1; a weak D match, TRBD1 (6 bases). The CDR3 DNA follows: TGTGCCAGCAGACCACAGGGGAACACTGAAGCTTTCTTT. Amino acid sequence: CASRPQGNTEAFF.